This T cell receptor beta chain was captured in a study of cytomegalovirus exposure and HLA in healthy donors. The PCR had 60 Vbeta and 13 Jbeta primers. Libraries were prepared by immunoSEQ multiplex PCR; TCRdb keeps only in-frame clonotypes and omits some of them. In the table there are about 210,000 clones, around 80% of which are singletons. This CDR3 has 15 amino acids. Germline lookup yields CDR1 GTSNPN and CDR2 SVGIG (reference sequence). V trimming: 3 bases; J trimming: 6 bases; junction bases outside the gene matches: 10. Sequenced input: PBMCs. V is TRBV30 and J is TRBJ2-7; 11 nucleotides align to TRBD1. This clonotype originated in a man aged 35 to 55 in good health and CMV-seropositive. Written as DNA, the CDR3 is TGTGCCTGGAGCGAATCCGGGACAGGGGGACTCGAGCAGTACTTC. Translating gives CAWSESGTGGLEQYF.